One sample yielded the 15 T cell receptor beta chains listed below, sequenced in a study of technical replicates of blood from several donors (dated by TCRdb to the late 2010s). Libraries came from the immunoSEQ multiplex PCR assay. TCRdb holds this immuneACCESS table with in-frame rearrangements only. Some clones are missing; in checked studies, unresolved V genes explain under half, and the rest has no known cause. This sample has about 98,000 clones in its table, and nearly 97% of those were observed once. Together, the top ten hold less than 0.25% of the sample. The sequenced material came from T cells isolated from PBMCs. These receptors all stem from a human donor in good health.

This clone is medium-sized (0.01 to 0.1%) in the sample. The V call is TRBV21-1, the J call TRBJ1-2. TRBV21-1 constitutes a pseudogene. The CDR3 is 18 residues long. This chain's CDR3 is CASSPRWWRQGRDYGYTF. CDR3 bases: TGTGCCAGCAGCCCCAGGTGGTGGCGGCAGGGGAGGGACTATGGCTACACCTTC.

V usage is TRBV7-9 and J usage is TRBJ1-2, with 8 bases that match TRBD1. The germline CDR1 and CDR2 sequences are SEHNR and FQNEAQ (reference sequence). There are 12 residues in the CDR3. V gave up 5 bases and J gave up 8 bases; unmatched junction bases: 4. CDR3 nucleotides: TGTGCCAGCAGCCATTCAGGGGGCGGCTACACCTTC. It yields the protein CASSHSGGGYTF.

The chain employs TRBV28 and TRBJ1-1; D is unresolved. This CDR3 spans 15 amino acids. The V and J ends lost 5 bases and 3 bases respectively, with 16 bases between them. In germline, CDR1 is MDHEN, CDR2 SYDVKM. CDR3 residues: CASSPLGPLHTEAFF. CDR3 in DNA: TGTGCCAGCAGTCCCTTGGGCCCGCTACACACTGAAGCTTTCTTT.

The rearrangement links TRBV5-1 to TRBJ1-2; 7 positions match TRBD1. Germline CDR1 SGHRS, CDR2 YFSETQ. The CDR3 covers 16 residues. Trimming removed 0 bases from V and 2 bases from J; junction bases left unmatched: 7. The CDR3 DNA reads as TGCGCCAGCAGCTTGGACAGGGGCTCCAACAACTATGGCTACACCTTC. It codes for CASSLDRGSNNYGYTF. The variable domain in full, with the rest retrieved from reference TRBV5-1 and TRBJ1-2, is KAGVTQTPRYLIKTRGQQVTLSCSPISGHRSVSWYQQTPGQGLQFLFEYFSETQRNKGNFPGRFSGRQFSNSRSEMNVSTLELGDSALYLCASSLDRGSNNYGYTFGSGTRLTVV.

The V call is TRBV7-9, the J call TRBJ2-1; D might be TRBD2 (6 bases). Per germline, CDR1 SEHNR and CDR2 FQNEAQ (reference sequence). CDR3 length: 15 residues. V was cut by 4 bases and J by 7 bases, with 17 bases left in between. The CDR3 DNA follows: TGTGCCAGCAGCTCCCAGGGAGGTCGGATGAATGAGCAGTTCTTC. Protein product: CASSSQGGRMNEQFF.

The rearrangement joins TRBV4-1 to TRBJ2-7; 8 nucleotides align to TRBD1. V was clipped by 4 bases and J by 10 bases; unmatched bases: 9. The V gene's germline CDR1 is MGHRA and CDR2 YSYEKL. The CDR3 totals 13 residues. In nucleotides, the CDR3 is TGCGCCAGCAGCCTCAGACTTGACAGGGGACAGTACTTC. It yields the protein CASSLRLDRGQYF.

The V gene is TRBV7-9, the J gene TRBJ1-6; D gene uncertain. V was trimmed by 8 bases and J by 3 bases, leaving 17 bases between them. This CDR3 is built from 16 residues. The V gene's germline CDR1 is SEHNR and CDR2 FQNEAQ (reference sequence). The CDR3 coding sequence is TGTGCCAGCCGGGAAATAAGGGCCGGCTATAATTCACCCCTCCACTTT. Protein sequence: CASREIRAGYNSPLHF.

The chain couples TRBV27 to TRBJ2-5, with D possibly matching TRBD2 (6 bases). CDR3 length: 13 amino acids. Trimming removed 2 bases from V and 5 bases from J, with 9 bases in between. Per the germline V gene, CDR1 is MNHEY and CDR2 is SMNVEV (reference sequence). The CDR3 DNA is TGTGCCAGCAGTTTAGCGGGGAGGGAGACCCAGTACTTC. It encodes CASSLAGRETQYF.

V is TRBV18 and J is TRBJ2-7; the D gene is possibly TRBD2 (5 bases). The V gene lost 3 bases and the J gene lost 5 bases, with 14 bases spanning the gap. The CDR3 is 14 amino acids. CDR1 KGHSH and CDR2 LQKENI come from the germline V gene. CDR3 DNA sequence: TGTGCCAGCTCACCCGAGGCGGGCTTCCACGAGCAGTACTTC. Its translation is CASSPEAGFHEQYF.

V and J are TRBV10-1 and TRBJ1-1, with D uncertain. The V gene's germline CDR1 is WNHNN and CDR2 SYGVQD (reference sequence). V lost 3 bases and J 5 bases, leaving 10 bases between the germline ends. The CDR3 spans 13 residues. CDR3 in amino acids: CASSEAGLTEAFF. The CDR3 DNA reads as TGCGCCAGCAGTGAAGCGGGTTTAACTGAAGCTTTCTTT.

This chain's CDR3 is CASSPTSGKVSYEQYF. The DNA of the CDR3 is TGTGCCAGCAGTCCGACTAGCGGGAAGGTCTCGTACGAGCAGTACTTC. V usage is TRBV2 and J usage is TRBJ2-7; 11 bases are shared with TRBD2. This CDR3 has 16 residues. Trimming cost V 5 bases and J 4 bases; bases outside gene matches: 10. CDR1 SNHLY and CDR2 FYNNEI come from the germline V gene.

V and J are TRBV6-5 and TRBJ2-4; D gene ambiguous. Germline values: CDR1 MNHEY, CDR2 SVGAGI. The CDR3 sequence is 13 residues long. The ends were cut back, 8 bases at V and 2 bases at J, with 10 bases in the middle. The CDR3 loop is CASSPPSKNIQYF. In DNA, the CDR3 is TGTGCCAGCTCCCCCCCGTCCAAAAACATTCAGTACTTC.

This clone was detected once. The chain is built from TRBV27 and TRBJ2-7, with TRBD1 identical over 8 bases. The CDR3 has 15 amino acids. J gave up 3 bases and V 2 bases, and 6 bases lay outside the gene matches. Germline V gene lookup returns CDR1 MNHEY and CDR2 SMNVEV (reference sequence). The CDR3 bases are TGTGCCAGCAGTTTAGGGACAGGACTACACTACGAGCAGTACTTC. Translation gives CASSLGTGLHYEQYF.

This chain uses TRBV9 with TRBJ1-6, with TRBD1 as a possible D gene (5 bases). This CDR3 is 14 amino acids long. The V gene's germline CDR1 is SGDLS and CDR2 YYNGEE. V lost 0 bases, J lost 9 bases, and 10 bases lay in between. This CDR3 is CASSVGGDRSPLHF. DNA of the CDR3: TGTGCCAGCAGCGTAGGGGGGGACCGTTCACCCCTCCACTTT.

About this clone itself: Additional DNA sequences in this sample encode the identical CDR3. The chain uses TRBV11-2 and TRBJ2-7, with 7 bases that match TRBD1. J gave up 3 bases and V 6 bases, and 5 bases lay outside the gene matches. This CDR3 contains 13 residues. CDR1 is SGHAT and CDR2 is FQNNGV in the germline V gene. CDR3 residues: CASSFDRVYEQYF. The CDR3 region has the DNA TGTGCCAGCAGTTTCGACAGGGTCTACGAGCAGTACTTC.